This TCR beta chain was captured by sequencing in a study of early T cells in non-severe SARS-CoV-2 infection. Study-level results: Matching results from VDJdb favored anti-spike CD8 responses, leaving private and CD4 specificities undetected.

From the 5' RACE reads, TCRdb called clonotypes with MiXCR, one entry per CDR3 protein. The sample carries fewer than 85,000 distinct CDR3 sequences, approximately 15% recorded once. On this clonotype itself: Its target is unknown.

There are 14 residues in the CDR3. The germline V and J ends were trimmed by 5 bases and 0 bases, with 10 bases remaining between them. Germline-derived CDR1 and CDR2 are SNHLY and FYNNEI. The chain recombines TRBV2 with TRBJ1-1; no clear D. The source was whole blood, collected at baseline. The TCR was taken from an adult who was a healthcare worker with PCR-confirmed SARS-CoV-2 infection or an uninfected control (not recorded which). CDR3 in amino acids: CASSTYTVNTEAFF. The CDR3 DNA reads TGTGCCAGCAGTACTTATACAGTGAACACTGAAGCTTTCTTT.